This T cell receptor beta chain derives from a study of read filtering for tumor transcriptome and immune sequencing. Study background: Patients were some 16 male and some 13 female, mean age around 70 years, range roughly 45 to 85. Regarding the study as a whole: IR-seq and RNA-seq agreed better without single-read clonotypes. About 77% of IR-seq clonotypes had a single read, yet these held approximately 3.5% of reads. Compared with RNA-seq, IR-seq gave much higher clonotype depth and reliability.

This clonotype has just a few counts. What it binds is not known. The library was built from 400 ng RNA with molecular barcoded adaptors for alpha/delta and beta/gamma chains. TCRdb ran MiXCR on the reads and lists one entry per CDR3 protein. The table shows fewer than 150,000 distinct CDR3 sequences, with 10% to 15% occurring only once. This TCR came from a donor aged 40 or older with multiple myeloma. What was sequenced was a population of CD138-negative cells sorted from bone marrow.

CDR3 residues: CASSSRTSGGSYEQYF. The DNA of the CDR3 is TGTGCCAGCAGCTCCCGGACTAGCGGAGGGTCCTACGAGCAGTACTTC. The V call is TRBV7-9, the J call TRBJ2-7; 10 positions match TRBD2. Germline-derived CDR1 and CDR2 are SEHNR and FQNEAQ (reference sequence). J lost 1 base, V lost 4 bases, and 7 bases had no gene match. The CDR3 covers 16 residues.